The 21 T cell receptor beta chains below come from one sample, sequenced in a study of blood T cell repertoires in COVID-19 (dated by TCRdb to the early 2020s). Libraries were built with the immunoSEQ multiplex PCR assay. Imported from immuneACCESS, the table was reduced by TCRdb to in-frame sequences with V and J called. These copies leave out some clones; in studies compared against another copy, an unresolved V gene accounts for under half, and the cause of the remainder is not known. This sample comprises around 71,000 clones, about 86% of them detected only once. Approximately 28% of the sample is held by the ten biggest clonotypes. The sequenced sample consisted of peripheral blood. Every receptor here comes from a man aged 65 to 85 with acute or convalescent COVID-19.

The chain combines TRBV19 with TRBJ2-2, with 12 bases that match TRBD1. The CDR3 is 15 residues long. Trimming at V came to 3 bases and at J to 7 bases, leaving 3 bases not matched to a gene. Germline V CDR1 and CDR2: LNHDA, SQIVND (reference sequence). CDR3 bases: TGTGCCAGTAGTATGGGACAGGGGGCAATCGGGGAGCTGTTTTTT. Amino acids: CASSMGQGAIGELFF.

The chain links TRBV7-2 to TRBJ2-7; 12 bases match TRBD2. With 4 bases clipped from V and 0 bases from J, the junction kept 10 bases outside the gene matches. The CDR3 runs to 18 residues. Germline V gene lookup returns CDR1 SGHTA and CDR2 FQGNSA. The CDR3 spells CASSYRTSGTSGSYEQYF. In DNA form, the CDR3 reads TGTGCCAGCAGCTACCGGACTAGCGGGACGAGCGGCTCCTACGAGCAGTACTTC.

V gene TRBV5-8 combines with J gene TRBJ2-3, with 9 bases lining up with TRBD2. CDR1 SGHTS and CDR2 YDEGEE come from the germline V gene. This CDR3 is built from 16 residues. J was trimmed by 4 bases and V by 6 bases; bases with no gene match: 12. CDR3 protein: CASTPPTSGWADTQYF. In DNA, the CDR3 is TGTGCCAGCACCCCACCGACTAGCGGATGGGCAGATACGCAGTATTTT.

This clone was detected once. CDR3 region: CASSPFGPDRETQYF. The CDR3 DNA sequence: TGTGCCAGCAGCCCGTTTGGACCAGACAGGGAGACCCAGTACTTC. This chain connects TRBV7-9 to TRBJ2-5; tentative D call: TRBD1 (6 bases). The germline V gene encodes CDR1 SEHNR and CDR2 FQNEAQ (reference sequence). Trimming took off 5 bases at V and 5 bases at J, with 18 bases between the two ends. The CDR3 extends over 15 amino acids.

CDR3 sequence (DNA): TGTGCCAGCAGTTTGGCTAGCGACTACGAGCAGTACTTC. Translated, it gives CASSLASDYEQYF. The chain links TRBV12-3 or TRBV12-4 to TRBJ2-7; perhaps TRBD2 as D (6 bases). The CDR3 extends over 13 amino acids. V was clipped by 3 bases and J by 3 bases, with 9 bases between them.

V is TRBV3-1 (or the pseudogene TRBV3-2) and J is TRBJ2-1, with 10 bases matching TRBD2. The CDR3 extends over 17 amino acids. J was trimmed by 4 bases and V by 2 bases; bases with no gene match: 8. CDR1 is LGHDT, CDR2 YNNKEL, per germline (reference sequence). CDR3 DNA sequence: TGTGCCAGCAGCCAAACCGGGACTAGCGCCCCATACAATGAGCAGTTCTTC. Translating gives CASSQTGTSAPYNEQFF.

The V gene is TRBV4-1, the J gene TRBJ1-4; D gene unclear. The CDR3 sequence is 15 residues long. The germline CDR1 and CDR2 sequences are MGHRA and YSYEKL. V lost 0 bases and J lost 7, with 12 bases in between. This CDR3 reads CASSQEGGWSEKLFF. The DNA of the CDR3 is TGCGCCAGCAGCCAAGAAGGAGGGTGGAGTGAAAAACTGTTTTTT.

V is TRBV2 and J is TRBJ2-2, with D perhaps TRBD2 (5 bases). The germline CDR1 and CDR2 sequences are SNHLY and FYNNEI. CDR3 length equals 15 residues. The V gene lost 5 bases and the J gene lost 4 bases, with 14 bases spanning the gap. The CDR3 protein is CASSRVARATGELFF. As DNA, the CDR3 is TGTGCCAGCAGTCGCGTAGCGAGGGCCACCGGGGAGCTGTTTTTT.

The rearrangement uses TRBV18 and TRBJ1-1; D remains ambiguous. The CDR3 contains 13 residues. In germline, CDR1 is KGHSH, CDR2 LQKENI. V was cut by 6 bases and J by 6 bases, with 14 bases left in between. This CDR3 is CASSPSAGSEAFF. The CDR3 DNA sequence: TGTGCCAGCTCTCCAAGCGCGGGCTCTGAAGCTTTCTTT.

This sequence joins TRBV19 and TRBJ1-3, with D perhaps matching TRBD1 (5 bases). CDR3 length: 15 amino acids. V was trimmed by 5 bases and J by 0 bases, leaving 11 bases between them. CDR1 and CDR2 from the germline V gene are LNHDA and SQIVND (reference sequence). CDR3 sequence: CASSDGQGSGNTIYF. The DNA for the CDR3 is TGTGCCAGTAGTGATGGACAAGGCTCTGGAAACACCATATATTTT.

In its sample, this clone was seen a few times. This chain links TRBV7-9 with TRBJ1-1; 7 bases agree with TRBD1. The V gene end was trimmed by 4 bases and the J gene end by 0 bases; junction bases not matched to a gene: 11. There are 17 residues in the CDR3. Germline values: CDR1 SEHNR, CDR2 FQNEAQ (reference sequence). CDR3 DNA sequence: TGTGCCAGCAGCTCACCCTCGGGACAGCGCATGAACACTGAAGCTTTCTTT. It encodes CASSSPSGQRMNTEAFF.

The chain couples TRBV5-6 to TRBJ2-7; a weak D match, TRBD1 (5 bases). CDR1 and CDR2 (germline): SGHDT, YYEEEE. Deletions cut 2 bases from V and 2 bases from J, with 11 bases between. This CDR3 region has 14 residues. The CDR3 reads CASSFGRDAYEQYF. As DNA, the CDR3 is TGTGCCAGCAGCTTTGGCAGGGATGCCTACGAGCAGTACTTC.

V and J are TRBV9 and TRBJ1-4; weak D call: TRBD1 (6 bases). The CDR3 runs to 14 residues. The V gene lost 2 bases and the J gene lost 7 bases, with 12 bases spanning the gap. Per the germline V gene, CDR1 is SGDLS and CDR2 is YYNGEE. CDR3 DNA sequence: TGTGCCAGCAGCGTGGGACACCTAAGTGAAAAACTGTTTTTT. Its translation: CASSVGHLSEKLFF.

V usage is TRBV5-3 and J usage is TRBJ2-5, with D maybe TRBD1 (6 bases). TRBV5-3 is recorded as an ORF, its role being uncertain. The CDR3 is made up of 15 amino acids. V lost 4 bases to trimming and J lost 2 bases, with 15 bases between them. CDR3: CARSRDTHPQETQYF. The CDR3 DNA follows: TGTGCCAGAAGCCGGGACACCCACCCTCAAGAGACCCAGTACTTC.

CDR3 sequence (DNA): TGTGCCAGCAGCTTCGACAGGGTTAATAACATTCAGTACTTC. The encoded protein is CASSFDRVNNIQYF. The J gene is TRBJ2-4, the V gene TRBV7-2; 7 bases fit TRBD1. Trimming at V came to 3 bases and at J to 7 bases, leaving 6 bases not matched to a gene. There are 14 residues in the CDR3. The germline CDR1 and CDR2 sequences are SGHTA and FQGNSA.

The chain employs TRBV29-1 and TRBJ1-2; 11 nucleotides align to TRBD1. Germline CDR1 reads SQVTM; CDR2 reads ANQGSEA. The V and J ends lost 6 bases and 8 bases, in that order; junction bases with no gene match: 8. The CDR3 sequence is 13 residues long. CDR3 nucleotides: TGCAGCGTGCGGGGACAGGGGGAAGGAGGCTACACCTTC. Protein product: CSVRGQGEGGYTF.

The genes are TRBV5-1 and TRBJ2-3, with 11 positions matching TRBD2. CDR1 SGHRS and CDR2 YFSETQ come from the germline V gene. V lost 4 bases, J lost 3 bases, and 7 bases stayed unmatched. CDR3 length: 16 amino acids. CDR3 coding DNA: TGCGCCAGCAGCGGCGGGACTAGCGGCGTGACAGATACGCAGTATTTT. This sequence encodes CASSGGTSGVTDTQYF.

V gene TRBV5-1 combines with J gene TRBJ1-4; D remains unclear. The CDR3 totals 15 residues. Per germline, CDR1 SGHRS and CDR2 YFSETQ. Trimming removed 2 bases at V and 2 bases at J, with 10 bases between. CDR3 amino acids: CASSFLDSTNEKLFF. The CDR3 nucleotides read TGCGCCAGCAGCTTTCTAGATAGTACTAATGAAAAACTGTTTTTT.

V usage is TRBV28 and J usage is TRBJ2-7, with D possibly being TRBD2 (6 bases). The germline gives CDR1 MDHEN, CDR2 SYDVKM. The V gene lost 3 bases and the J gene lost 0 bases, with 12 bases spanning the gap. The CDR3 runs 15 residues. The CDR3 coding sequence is TGTGCCAGCAGTTTGGGTCAGGGACTCTCCTACGAGCAGTACTTC. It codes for CASSLGQGLSYEQYF.

The CDR3 loop reads CAIRLGGGTDTQYF. The CDR3 nucleotides read TGTGCCATCAGGCTTGGGGGAGGAACAGATACGCAGTATTTT. The rearrangement uses TRBV10-3 and TRBJ2-3, with D possibly matching TRBD2 (6 bases). V dropped 6 bases and J dropped 3 bases, with 13 bases sitting between them. This CDR3 is built from 14 residues. The germline gives CDR1 ENHRY, CDR2 SYGVKD.

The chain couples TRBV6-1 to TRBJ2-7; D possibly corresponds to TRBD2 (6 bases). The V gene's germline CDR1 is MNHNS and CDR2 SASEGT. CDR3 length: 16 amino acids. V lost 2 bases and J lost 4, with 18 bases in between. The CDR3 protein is CASSEPGGVPEYEQYF. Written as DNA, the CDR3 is TGTGCCAGCAGTGAACCAGGAGGGGTCCCTGAGTACGAGCAGTACTTC.